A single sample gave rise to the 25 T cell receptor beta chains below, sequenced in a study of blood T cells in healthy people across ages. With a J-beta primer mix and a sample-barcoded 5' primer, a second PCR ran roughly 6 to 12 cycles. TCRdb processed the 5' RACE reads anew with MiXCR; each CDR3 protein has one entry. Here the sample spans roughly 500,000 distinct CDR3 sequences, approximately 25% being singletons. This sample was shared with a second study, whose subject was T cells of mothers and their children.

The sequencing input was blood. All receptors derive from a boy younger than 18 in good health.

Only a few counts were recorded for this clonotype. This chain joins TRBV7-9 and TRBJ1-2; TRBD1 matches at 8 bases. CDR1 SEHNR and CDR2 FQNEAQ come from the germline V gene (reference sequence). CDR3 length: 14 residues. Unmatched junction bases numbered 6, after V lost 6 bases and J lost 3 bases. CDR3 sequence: CASRQGTGDYGYTF. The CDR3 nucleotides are TGTGCCAGCAGGCAAGGGACAGGAGACTATGGCTACACCTTC.

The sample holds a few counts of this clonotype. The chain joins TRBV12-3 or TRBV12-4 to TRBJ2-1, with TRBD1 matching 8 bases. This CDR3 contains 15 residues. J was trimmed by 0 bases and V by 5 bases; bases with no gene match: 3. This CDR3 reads CASSRQGSSYNEQFF. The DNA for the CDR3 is TGTGCCAGCAGTCGACAGGGGAGCTCCTACAATGAGCAGTTCTTC.

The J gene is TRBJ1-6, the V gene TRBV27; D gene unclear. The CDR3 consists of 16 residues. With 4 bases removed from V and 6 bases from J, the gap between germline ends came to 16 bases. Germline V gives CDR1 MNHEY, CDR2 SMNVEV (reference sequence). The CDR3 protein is CASSSPLRSTNSPLHF. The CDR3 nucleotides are TGTGCCAGCAGTTCCCCCCTAAGGAGCACTAATTCACCCCTCCACTTT.

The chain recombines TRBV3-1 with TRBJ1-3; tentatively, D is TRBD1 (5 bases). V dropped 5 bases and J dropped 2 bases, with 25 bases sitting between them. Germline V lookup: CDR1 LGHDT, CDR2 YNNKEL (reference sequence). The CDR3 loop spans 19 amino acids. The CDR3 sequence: CASSLRQTPTTQTGNTIYF. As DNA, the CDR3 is TGTGCCAGCAGCTTGCGACAGACACCAACCACTCAAACTGGAAACACCATATATTTT.

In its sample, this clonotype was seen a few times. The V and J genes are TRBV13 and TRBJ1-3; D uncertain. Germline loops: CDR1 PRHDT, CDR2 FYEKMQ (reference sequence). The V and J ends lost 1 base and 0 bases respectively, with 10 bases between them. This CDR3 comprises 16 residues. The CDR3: CASSLATRSSGNTIYF. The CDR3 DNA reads TGTGCCAGCAGCTTAGCGACGCGGAGCTCTGGAAACACCATATATTTT.

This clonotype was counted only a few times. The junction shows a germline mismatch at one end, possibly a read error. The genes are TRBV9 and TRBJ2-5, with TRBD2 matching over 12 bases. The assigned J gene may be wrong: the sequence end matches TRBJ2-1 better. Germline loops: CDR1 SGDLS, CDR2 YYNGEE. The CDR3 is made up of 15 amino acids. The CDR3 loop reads CANSPSGGAANEQFF. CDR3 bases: TGTGCCAACAGCCCTAGCGGGGGGGCGGCCAATGAGCAGTTCTTC.

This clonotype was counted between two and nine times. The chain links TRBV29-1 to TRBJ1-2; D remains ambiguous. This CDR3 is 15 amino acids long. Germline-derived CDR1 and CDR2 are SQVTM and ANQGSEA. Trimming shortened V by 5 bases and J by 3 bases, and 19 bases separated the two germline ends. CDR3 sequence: CSVPSQLRTDYGYTF. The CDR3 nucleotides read TGCAGCGTTCCCTCCCAGCTCAGGACGGACTATGGCTACACCTTC.

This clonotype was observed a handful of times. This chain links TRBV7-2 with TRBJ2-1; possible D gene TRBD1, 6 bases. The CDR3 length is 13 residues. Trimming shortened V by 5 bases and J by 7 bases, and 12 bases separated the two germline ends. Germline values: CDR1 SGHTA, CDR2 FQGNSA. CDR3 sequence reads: CASSPEQGNEQFF. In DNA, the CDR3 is TGTGCCAGCAGCCCCGAACAGGGAAATGAGCAGTTCTTC.

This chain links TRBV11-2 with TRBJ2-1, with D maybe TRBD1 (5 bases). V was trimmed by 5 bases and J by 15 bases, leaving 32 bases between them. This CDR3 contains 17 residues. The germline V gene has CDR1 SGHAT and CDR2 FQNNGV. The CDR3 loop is CASSPSSGPLGSQVRFF. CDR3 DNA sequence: TGTGCCAGCAGCCCATCTTCAGGGCCGTTAGGGTCTCAGGTACGGTTCTTC.

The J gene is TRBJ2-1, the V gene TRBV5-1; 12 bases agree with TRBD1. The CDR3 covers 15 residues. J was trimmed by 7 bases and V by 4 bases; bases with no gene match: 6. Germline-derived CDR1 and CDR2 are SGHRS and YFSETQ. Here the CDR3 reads CASSDGTGGFNEQFF. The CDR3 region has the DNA TGCGCCAGCAGCGACGGGACAGGGGGCTTTAATGAGCAGTTCTTC.

CDR3 coding DNA: TGTGCCAGCAGCTTAGCCAGGGAAGCCAAGCCCTTAGAGACCCAGTACTTC. Translated: CASSLAREAKPLETQYF. The chain carries TRBV7-9 and TRBJ2-5; TRBD1 might be the D (5 bases). Germline CDR1 is SEHNR and CDR2 is FQNEAQ (reference sequence). V dropped 0 bases and J dropped 4 bases, with 18 bases sitting between them. CDR3 length: 17 residues.

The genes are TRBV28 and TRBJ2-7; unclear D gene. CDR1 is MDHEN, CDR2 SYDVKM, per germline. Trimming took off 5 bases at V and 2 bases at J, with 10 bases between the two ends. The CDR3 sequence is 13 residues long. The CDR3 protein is CASSLIAPYEQYF. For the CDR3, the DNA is TGTGCCAGCAGTCTCATCGCCCCCTACGAGCAGTACTTC. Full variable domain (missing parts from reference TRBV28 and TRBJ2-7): DVKVTQSSRYLVKRTGEKVFLECVQDMDHENMFWYRQDPGLGLRLIYFSYDVKMKEKGDIPEGYSVSREKKERFSLILESASTNQTSMYLCASSLIAPYEQYFGPGTRLTVT.

The CDR3 loop reads CASRPSSDRNIQYF. Written as DNA, the CDR3 is TGTGCCAGTAGACCAAGCTCGGACAGAAACATTCAGTACTTC. The rearrangement links TRBV19 to TRBJ2-4, with a tentative D call TRBD1 (6 bases). The CDR3 is 14 amino acids. Per germline, CDR1 LNHDA and CDR2 SQIVND (reference sequence). Trimming cost V 6 bases and J 6 bases, with 15 bases left between them.

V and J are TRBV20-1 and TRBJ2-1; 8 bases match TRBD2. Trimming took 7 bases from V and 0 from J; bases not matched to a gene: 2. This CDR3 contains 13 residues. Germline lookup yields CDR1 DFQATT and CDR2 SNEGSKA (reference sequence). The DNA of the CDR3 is TGCAGTGTCAGCGGGAGCTCCTACAATGAGCAGTTCTTC. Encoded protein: CSVSGSSYNEQFF.

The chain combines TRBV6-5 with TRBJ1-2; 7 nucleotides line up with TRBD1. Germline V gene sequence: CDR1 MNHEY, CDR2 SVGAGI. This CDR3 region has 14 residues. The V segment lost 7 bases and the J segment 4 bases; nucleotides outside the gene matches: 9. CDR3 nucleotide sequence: TGTGCCAGCACCAACCAAAGGGGGCTCTATGGCTACACCTTC. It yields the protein CASTNQRGLYGYTF.

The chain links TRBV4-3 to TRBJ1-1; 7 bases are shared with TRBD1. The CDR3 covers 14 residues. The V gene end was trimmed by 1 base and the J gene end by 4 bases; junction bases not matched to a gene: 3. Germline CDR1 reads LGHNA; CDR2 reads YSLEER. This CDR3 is CASSQGQGSTEAFF. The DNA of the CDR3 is TGCGCCAGCAGCCAAGGACAGGGCTCCACTGAAGCTTTCTTT.

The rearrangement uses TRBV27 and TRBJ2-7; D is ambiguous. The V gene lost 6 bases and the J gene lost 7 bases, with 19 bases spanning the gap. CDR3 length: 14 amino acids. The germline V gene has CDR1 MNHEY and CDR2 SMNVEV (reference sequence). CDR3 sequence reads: CASSPSTLPPEQYF. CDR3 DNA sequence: TGTGCCAGCAGCCCTAGTACCCTTCCTCCTGAGCAGTACTTC.

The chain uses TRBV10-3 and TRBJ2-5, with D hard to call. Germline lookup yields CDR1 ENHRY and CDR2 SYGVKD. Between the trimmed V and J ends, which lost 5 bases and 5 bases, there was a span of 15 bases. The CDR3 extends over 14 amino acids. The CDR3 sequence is CAISSHEDRETQYF. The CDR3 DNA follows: TGTGCCATCAGTTCCCACGAAGATAGGGAGACCCAGTACTTC.

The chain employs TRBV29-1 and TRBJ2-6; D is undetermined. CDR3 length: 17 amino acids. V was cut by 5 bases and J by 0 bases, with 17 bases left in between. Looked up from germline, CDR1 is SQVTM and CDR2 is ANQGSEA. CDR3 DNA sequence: TGCAGCGTTCCACTTACAGCGAAAGGCTCTGGGGCCAACGTCCTGACTTTC. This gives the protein CSVPLTAKGSGANVLTF.

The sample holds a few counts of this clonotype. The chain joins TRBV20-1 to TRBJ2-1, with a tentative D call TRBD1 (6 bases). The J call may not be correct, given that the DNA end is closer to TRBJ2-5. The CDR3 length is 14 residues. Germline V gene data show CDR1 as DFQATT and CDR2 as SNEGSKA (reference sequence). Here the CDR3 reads CSARGADSGETQYF. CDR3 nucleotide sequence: TGCAGTGCTAGGGGAGCGGACAGTGGGGAGACCCAGTACTTC.

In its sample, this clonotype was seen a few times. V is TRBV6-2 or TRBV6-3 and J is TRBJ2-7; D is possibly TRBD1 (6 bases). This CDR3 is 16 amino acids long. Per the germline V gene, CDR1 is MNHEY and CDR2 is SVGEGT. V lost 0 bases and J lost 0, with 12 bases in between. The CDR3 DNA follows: TGTGCCAGCAGTTACTCAGGGACAACCCTCTCCTACGAGCAGTACTTC. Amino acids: CASSYSGTTLSYEQYF.

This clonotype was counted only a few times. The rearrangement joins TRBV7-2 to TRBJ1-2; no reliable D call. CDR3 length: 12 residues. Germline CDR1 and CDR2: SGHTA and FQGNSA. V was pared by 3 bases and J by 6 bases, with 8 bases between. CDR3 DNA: TGTGCCAGCAGCTTTACGGGTAATGGCTACACCTTC. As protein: CASSFTGNGYTF.

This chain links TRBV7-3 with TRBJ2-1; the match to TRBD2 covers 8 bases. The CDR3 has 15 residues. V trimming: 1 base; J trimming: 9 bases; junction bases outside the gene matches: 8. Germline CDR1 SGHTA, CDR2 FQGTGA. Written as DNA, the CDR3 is TGTGCCAGCAGCTTAAACGGGGGGGCCTTCCCTGAGCAGTTCTTC. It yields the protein CASSLNGGAFPEQFF.

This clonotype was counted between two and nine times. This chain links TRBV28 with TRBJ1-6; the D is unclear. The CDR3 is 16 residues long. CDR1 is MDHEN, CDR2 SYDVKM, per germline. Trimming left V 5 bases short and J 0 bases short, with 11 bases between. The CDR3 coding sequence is TGTGCCAGCAGTCCCACGACGGACTCCTATAATTCACCCCTCCACTTT. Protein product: CASSPTTDSYNSPLHF. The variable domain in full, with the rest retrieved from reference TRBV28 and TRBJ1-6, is DVKVTQSSRYLVKRTGEKVFLECVQDMDHENMFWYRQDPGLGLRLIYFSYDVKMKEKGDIPEGYSVSREKKERFSLILESASTNQTSMYLCASSPTTDSYNSPLHFGNGTRLTVT.

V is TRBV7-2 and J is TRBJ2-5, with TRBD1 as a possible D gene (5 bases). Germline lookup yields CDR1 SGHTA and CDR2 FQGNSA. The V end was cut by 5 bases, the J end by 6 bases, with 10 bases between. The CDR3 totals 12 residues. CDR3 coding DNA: TGTGCCAGCAGCCAGGGTTCGCAGACCCAGTACTTC. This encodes CASSQGSQTQYF.